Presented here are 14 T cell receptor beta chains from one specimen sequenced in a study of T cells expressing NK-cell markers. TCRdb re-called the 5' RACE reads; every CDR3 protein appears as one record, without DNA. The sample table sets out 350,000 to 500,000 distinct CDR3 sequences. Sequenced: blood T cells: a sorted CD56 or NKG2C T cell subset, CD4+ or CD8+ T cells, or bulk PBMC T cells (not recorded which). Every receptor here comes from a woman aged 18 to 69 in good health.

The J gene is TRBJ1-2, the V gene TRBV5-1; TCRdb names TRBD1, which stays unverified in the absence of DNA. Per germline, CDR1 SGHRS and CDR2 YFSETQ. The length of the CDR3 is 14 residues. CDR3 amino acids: CASSSLGQGYGYTF.

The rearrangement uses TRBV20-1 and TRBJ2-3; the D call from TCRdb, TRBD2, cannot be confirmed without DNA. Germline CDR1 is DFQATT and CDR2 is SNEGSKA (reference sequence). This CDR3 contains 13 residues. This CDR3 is CSARTSATDTQYF.

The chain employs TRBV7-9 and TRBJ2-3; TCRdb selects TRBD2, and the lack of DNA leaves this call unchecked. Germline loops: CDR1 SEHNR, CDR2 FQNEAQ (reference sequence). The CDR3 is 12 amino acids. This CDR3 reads CASSGGVNTQYF.

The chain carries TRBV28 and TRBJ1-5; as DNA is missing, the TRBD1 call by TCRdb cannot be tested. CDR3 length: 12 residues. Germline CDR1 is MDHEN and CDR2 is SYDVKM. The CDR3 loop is CASGQSNQPQHF.

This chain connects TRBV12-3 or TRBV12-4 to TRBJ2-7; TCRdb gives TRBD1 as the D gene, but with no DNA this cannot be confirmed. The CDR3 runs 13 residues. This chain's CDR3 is CASSPRTNYEQYF.

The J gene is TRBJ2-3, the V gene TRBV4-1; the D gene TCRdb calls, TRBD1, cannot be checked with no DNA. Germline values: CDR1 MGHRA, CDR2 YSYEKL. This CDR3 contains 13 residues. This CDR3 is CASRDRLTDTQYF.

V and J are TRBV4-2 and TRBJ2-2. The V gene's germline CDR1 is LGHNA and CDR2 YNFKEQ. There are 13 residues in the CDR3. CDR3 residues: CASSQVAPGELFF.

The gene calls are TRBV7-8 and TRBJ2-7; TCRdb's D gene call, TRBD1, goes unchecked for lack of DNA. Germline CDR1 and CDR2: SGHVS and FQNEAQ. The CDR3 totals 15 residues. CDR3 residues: CASSRRQGSSYEQYF.

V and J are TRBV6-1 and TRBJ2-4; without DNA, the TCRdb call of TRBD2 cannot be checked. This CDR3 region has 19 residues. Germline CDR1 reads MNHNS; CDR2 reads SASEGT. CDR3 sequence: CASSSGLAEGRGAKNIQYF.

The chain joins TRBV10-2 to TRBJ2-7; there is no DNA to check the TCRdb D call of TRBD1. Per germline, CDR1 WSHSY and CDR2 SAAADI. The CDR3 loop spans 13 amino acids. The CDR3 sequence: CATRTGMEYEQYF.

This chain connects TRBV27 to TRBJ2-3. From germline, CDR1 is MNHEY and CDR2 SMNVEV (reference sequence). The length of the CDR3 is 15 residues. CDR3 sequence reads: CASSDQSGYTDTQYF.

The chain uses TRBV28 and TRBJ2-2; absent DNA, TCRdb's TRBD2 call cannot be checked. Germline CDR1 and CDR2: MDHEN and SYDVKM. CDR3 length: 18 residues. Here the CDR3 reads CASSYAGTSGRRAGELFF.

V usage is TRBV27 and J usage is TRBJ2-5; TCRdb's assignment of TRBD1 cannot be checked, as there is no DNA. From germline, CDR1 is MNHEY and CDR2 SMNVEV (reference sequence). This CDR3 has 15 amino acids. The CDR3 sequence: CASSLPRQGPETQYF.

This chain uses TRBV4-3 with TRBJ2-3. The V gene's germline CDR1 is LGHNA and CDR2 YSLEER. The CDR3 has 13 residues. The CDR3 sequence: CASSPDSTNTQYF.